This record covers a single T cell receptor (beta chain). The data are from a study of blood T cell repertoires in COVID-19. Original processing notes: Estimated nucleated cell counts came from reference gene primer amplification. Profiled with immunoSEQ multiplex PCR; TCRdb holds only in-frame clones, not every one. V, J and clone size are taken as reported in that table, and D and trimming were inferred from the DNA itself. The sample lists some 110,000 clones, 87% occurring once. Trimming at V came to 4 bases and at J to 1 base, leaving 3 bases not matched to a gene. The CDR3 consists of 14 residues. Germline assignment: CDR1 SGHRS and CDR2 YFSETQ.

The sample was peripheral blood. The chain carries TRBV5-1 and TRBJ1-2, with TRBD1 matching 8 bases. This TCR came from a man over 45 with acute or convalescent COVID-19. The CDR3 loop is CASSQTGDNYGYTF. Here the CDR3 DNA reads TGCGCCAGCAGCCAGACAGGGGATAACTATGGCTACACCTTC.